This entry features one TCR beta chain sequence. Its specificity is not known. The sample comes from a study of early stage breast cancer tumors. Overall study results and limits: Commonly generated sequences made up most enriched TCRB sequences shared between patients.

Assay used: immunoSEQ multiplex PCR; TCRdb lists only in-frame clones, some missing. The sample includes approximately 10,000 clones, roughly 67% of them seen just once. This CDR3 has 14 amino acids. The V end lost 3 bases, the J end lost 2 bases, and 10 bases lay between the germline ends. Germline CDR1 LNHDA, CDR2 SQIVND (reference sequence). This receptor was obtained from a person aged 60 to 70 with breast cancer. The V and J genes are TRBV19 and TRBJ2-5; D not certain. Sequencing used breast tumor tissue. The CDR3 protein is CASSIFPNQETQYF. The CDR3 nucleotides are TGTGCCAGTAGTATTTTCCCTAATCAAGAGACCCAGTACTTC.